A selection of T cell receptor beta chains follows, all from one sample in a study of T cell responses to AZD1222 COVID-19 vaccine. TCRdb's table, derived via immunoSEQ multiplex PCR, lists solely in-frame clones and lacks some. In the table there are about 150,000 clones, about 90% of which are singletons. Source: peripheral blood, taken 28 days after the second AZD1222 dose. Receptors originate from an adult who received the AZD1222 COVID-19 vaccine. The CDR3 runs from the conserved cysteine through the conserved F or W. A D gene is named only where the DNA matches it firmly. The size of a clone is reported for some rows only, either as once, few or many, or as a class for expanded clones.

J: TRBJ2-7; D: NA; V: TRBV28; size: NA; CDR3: CASSSGILVYEQYF; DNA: TGTGCCAGCAGTTCAGGGATTTTGGTCTACGAGCAGTACTTC
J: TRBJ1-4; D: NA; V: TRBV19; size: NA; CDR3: CASSIDPLTHSATNERLFF; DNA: TGTGCCAGTAGTATAGATCCCTTGACCCATTCCGCAACTAATGAGAGACTGTTTTTT
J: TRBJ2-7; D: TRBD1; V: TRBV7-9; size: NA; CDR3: CASSLGTGSPYEQYF; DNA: TGTGCCAGCAGCTTAGGGACAGGGTCTCCCTACGAGCAGTACTTC
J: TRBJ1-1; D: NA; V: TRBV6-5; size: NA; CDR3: CASSGRYTEAFF; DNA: TGTGCCAGCAGCGGGCGGTACACTGAAGCTTTCTTT
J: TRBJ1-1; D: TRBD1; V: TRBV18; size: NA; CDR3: CASSGPGTVEAFF; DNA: TGTGCCAGCTCAGGACCCGGGACAGTTGAAGCTTTCTTT
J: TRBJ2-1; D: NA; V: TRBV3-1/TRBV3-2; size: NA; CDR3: CASSLRLTGEQFF; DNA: TGTGCCAGCAGCCTCCGTCTGACGGGCGAGCAGTTCTTC
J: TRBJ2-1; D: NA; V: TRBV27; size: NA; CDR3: CASSFAGGYNEQFF; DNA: TGTGCCAGCAGTTTCGCCGGAGGCTACAATGAGCAGTTCTTC
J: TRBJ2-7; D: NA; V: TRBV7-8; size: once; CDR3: CASSLGAKGSSYEQYF; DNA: TGTGCCAGCAGCTTAGGGGCAAAGGGGAGCTCCTACGAGCAGTACTTC
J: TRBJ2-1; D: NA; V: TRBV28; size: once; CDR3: CASSSPDYTNEQFF; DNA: TGTGCCAGCAGCTCCCCGGACTATACGAATGAGCAGTTCTTC
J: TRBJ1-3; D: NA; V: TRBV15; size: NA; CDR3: CATSRVEYKFSGNTIYF; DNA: TGTGCCACCAGCAGAGTGGAATACAAATTCTCTGGAAACACCATATATTTT
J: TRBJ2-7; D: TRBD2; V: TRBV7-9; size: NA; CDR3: CASSSWTSGRYEQYF; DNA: TGTGCCAGCAGCTCCTGGACTAGCGGGAGGTACGAGCAGTACTTC
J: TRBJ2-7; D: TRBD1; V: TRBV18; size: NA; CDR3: CASSPRTGETEQYF; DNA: TGTGCCAGCTCACCCCGGACAGGGGAGACCGAGCAGTACTTC
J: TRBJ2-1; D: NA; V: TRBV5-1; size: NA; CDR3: CASCPGQSSYNEQFF; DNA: TGCGCCAGTTGTCCGGGCCAAAGCTCCTACAATGAGCAGTTCTTC
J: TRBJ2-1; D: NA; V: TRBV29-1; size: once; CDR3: CSVDHRTVNEQFF; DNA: TGCAGCGTTGACCATCGGACAGTCAATGAGCAGTTCTTC
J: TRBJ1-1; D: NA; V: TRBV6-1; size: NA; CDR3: CASSESLIWDEAFF; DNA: TGTGCCAGCAGTGAATCCCTTATCTGGGATGAAGCTTTCTTT
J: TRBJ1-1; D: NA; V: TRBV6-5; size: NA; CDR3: CASSSPRGTEAFF; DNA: TGTGCCAGCAGTTCCCCGCGCGGGACTGAAGCTTTCTTT
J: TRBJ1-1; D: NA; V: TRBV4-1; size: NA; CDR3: CASSQGQSSNTEAFF; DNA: TGCGCCAGCAGCCAGGGCCAATCAAGCAACACTGAAGCTTTCTTT
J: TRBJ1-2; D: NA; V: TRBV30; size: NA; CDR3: CAGYQGPFYGYTF; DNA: TGTGCCGGCTACCAGGGGCCCTTCTATGGCTACACCTTC
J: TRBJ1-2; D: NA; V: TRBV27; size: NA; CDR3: CASSLKIDYGYTF; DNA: TGTGCCAGCAGTTTAAAGATTGACTATGGCTACACCTTC
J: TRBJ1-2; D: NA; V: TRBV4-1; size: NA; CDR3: CASSQNPANYGYTF; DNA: TGCGCCAGCAGCCAAAATCCGGCTAACTATGGCTACACCTTC
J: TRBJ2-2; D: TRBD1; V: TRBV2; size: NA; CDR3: CAGRDRVTGELFF; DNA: TGTGCCGGCCGGGACAGGGTAACCGGGGAGCTGTTTTTT
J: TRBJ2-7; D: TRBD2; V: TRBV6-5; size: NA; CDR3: CASSYRTSGNYEQYF; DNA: TGTGCCAGCAGTTACCGGACTAGCGGGAACTACGAGCAGTACTTC
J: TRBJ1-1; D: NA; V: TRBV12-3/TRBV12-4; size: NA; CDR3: CASSFWSEAFF; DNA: TGTGCCAGCAGTTTTTGGAGTGAAGCTTTCTTT
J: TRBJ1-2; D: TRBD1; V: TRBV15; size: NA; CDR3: CATSREDRGRRFTF; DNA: TGTGCCACCAGCCGGGAGGACAGGGGGCGAAGGTTCACCTTC
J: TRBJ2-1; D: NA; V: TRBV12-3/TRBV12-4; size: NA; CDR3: CASSNQNEQFF; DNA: TGTGCCAGCAGTAACCAAAATGAGCAGTTCTTC
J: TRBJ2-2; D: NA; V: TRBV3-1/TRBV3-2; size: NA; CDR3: CASSGGRTGELFF; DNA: TGTGCCAGCAGCGGTGGAAGGACCGGGGAGCTGTTTTTT
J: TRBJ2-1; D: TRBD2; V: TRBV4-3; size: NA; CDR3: CASSPAGTSYNEQFF; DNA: TGCGCCAGCAGCCCAGCGGGAACCTCCTACAATGAGCAGTTCTTC
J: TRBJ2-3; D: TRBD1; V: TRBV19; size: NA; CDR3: CASSYGTGGDTQYF; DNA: TGTGCCAGTAGTTACGGGACAGGGGGAGATACGCAGTATTTT
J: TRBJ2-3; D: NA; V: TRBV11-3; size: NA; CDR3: CASSLTSGDTQYF; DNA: TGTGCCAGCAGCTTGACAAGTGGGGATACGCAGTATTTT
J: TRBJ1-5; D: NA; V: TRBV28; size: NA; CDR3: CASSWADGSQPQHF; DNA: TGTGCCAGCAGTTGGGCAGACGGGAGTCAGCCCCAGCATTTT
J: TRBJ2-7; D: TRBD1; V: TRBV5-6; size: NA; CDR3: CASSLRQGGKQYF; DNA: TGTGCCAGCAGCTTAAGACAGGGTGGGAAGCAGTACTTC
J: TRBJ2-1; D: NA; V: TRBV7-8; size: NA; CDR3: CASSPNSNTYNEQFF; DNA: TGTGCCAGCAGCCCCAACTCAAATACCTACAATGAGCAGTTCTTC
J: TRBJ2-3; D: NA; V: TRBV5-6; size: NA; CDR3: CASTQGGGSSTDTQYF; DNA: TGTGCCAGCACCCAGGGGGGGGGATCTAGCACAGATACGCAGTATTTT
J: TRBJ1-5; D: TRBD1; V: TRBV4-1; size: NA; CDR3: CASSQAGTGGFNQPQHF; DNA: TGCGCCAGCAGCCAAGCTGGGACAGGGGGCTTCAATCAGCCCCAGCATTTT
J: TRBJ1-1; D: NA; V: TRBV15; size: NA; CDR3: CATSIRLNTEAFF; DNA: TGTGCCACCAGCATACGTCTGAACACTGAAGCTTTCTTT
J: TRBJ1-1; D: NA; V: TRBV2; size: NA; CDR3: CASSPRRHTGNTEAFF; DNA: TGTGCCAGCAGTCCCAGGCGGCATACAGGGAACACTGAAGCTTTCTTT
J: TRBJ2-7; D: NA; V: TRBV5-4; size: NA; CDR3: CASSLAGLLYEQYF; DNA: TGTGCCAGCAGCTTGGCGGGACTCCTCTACGAGCAGTACTTC
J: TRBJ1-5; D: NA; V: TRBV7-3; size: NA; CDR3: CATPGSVRFDQPQHF; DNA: TGTGCCACCCCTGGGTCGGTCAGGTTTGATCAGCCCCAGCATTTT
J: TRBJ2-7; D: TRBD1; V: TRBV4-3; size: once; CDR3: CASSQRSGTGPYEQYF; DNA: TGCGCCAGCAGCCAACGCTCCGGGACAGGGCCCTACGAGCAGTACTTC
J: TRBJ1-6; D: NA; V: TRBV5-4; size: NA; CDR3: CASSSGGDSPLHF; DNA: TGTGCCAGCAGCTCTGGCGGTGATTCACCCCTCCACTTT
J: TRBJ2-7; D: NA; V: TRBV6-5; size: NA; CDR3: CASGGTSNYEQYF; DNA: TGTGCCAGCGGCGGGACATCGAACTACGAGCAGTACTTC
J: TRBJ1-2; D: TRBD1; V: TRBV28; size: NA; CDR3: CASSYVTGGGGYTF; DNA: TGTGCCAGCAGTTACGTGACAGGGGGGGGTGGCTACACCTTC
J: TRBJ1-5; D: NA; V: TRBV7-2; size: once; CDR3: CASSYQGNQPQHF; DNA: TGTGCCAGCAGCTACCAGGGAAATCAGCCCCAGCATTTT
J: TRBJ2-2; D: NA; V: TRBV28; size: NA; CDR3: CASFGGANTGELFF; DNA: TGTGCCAGCTTCGGGGGCGCGAACACCGGGGAGCTGTTTTTT
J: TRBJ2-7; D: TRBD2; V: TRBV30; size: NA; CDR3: CAWSGLAGDEQYF; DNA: TGTGCCTGGAGTGGACTAGCGGGAGACGAGCAGTACTTC
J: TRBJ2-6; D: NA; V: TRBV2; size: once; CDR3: CASSPTSGANVLTF; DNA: TGTGCCAGCAGTCCGACATCTGGGGCCAACGTCCTGACTTTC
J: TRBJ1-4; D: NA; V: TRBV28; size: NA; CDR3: CASRLIHATNEKLFF; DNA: TGTGCCAGCAGGCTCATCCATGCAACTAATGAAAAACTGTTTTTT
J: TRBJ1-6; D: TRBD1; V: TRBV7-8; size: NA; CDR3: CASSPGTAEGTPLHF; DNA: TGTGCCAGCAGCCCAGGGACAGCGGAAGGCACACCCCTCCACTTT
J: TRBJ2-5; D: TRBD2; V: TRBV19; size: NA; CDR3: CASSGGLAGETQYF; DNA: TGTGCCAGTAGTGGGGGGCTAGCGGGAGAGACCCAGTACTTC